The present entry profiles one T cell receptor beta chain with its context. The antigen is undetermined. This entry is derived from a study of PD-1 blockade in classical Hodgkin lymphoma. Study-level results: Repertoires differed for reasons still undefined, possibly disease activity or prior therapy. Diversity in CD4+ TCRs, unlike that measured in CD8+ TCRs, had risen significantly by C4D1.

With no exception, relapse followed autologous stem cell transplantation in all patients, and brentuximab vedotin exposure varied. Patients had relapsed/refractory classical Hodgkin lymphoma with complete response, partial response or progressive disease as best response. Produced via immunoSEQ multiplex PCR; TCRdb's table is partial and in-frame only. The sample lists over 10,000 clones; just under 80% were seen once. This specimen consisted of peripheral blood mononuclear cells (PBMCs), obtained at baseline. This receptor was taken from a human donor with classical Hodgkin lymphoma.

CDR3 nucleotide sequence: TGTGCCAGCAGTTTAGGTACCGGGACTAGAATTTTTGAGCAGTTCTTC. As protein: CASSLGTGTRIFEQFF. This rearrangement joins TRBV27 to TRBJ2-1; 8 positions agree with TRBD2. The germline V gene encodes CDR1 MNHEY and CDR2 SMNVEV (reference sequence). Trimming removed 2 bases from V and 9 bases from J; junction bases left unmatched: 12. The CDR3 consists of 16 residues.